A selection of T cell receptor beta chains follows, all from one sample in a study of beta chain features in type 1 diabetes. Here immunoSEQ multiplex PCR was the method, and the copy in TCRdb shows in-frame clones only, minus some. The sample carries around 650,000 clones, roughly 12% recorded once. Sequenced input: naive CD4+ T cells from blood. All receptors come from a man aged 30 to 45 with type 1 diabetes. Both conserved end residues are part of each CDR3. The D gene is left open where the match is weak. Clone sizes are given selectively: once, few, many, or a class where the clone is expanded.

J gene	V gene	clone size	D gene	CDR3 protein	CDR3 DNA
TRBJ1-2	TRBV7-2	few	-	CASSSGPGESYGYTF	TGTGCCAGCAGCTCTGGTCCGGGGGAAAGCTATGGCTACACCTTC
TRBJ1-4	TRBV5-1	-	-	CASRESGMANEKLFF	TGCGCCAGCAGGGAGTCAGGGATGGCTAATGAAAAACTGTTTTTT
TRBJ1-6	TRBV5-4	few	-	CASSLAGGLSSYNSPLHF	TGTGCCAGCAGCTTGGCCGGGGGTCTTAGCTCCTATAATTCACCCCTCCACTTT
TRBJ1-2	TRBV13	-	TRBD1	CASSLVSGQGGYTF	TGTGCCAGCAGCTTAGTTTCGGGACAGGGTGGCTACACCTTC
TRBJ2-6	TRBV28	-	-	CATRASGANVLTF	TGTGCCACGCGGGCTTCTGGGGCCAACGTCCTGACTTTC
TRBJ2-1	TRBV7-3	few	-	CASSLGNEQFF	TGTGCCAGCAGCTTAGGCAATGAGCAGTTCTTC
TRBJ2-1	TRBV11-2	-	TRBD2	CASSSAWTSGSPSYNEQFF	TGTGCCAGCAGCTCCGCCTGGACTAGCGGGAGCCCTTCCTACAATGAGCAGTTCTTC
TRBJ2-7	TRBV4-3	-	-	CASSQEQGYYEQYF	TGCGCCAGCAGCCAAGAACAGGGTTATTACGAGCAGTACTTC
TRBJ1-3	TRBV7-2	-	-	CASSLISPRGGNTIYF	TGTGCCAGCAGCCTAATATCCCCGCGGGGCGGAAACACCATATATTTT
TRBJ1-2	TRBV6-6	-	TRBD1	CASSYPGTELGGYTF	TGTGCCAGCAGTTACCCCGGGACAGAACTCGGAGGCTACACCTTC
TRBJ2-3	TRBV18	few	-	CASSPSTDTDTQYF	TGTGCCAGCTCACCCAGCACAGACACAGATACGCAGTATTTT
TRBJ2-5	TRBV6-1	few	TRBD2	CASSVVAGEGETQYF	TGTGCCAGCAGTGTAGTAGCGGGGGAAGGAGAGACCCAGTACTTC
TRBJ2-3	TRBV9	few	TRBD1	CASSVRDSRTDTQYF	TGTGCCAGCAGCGTTCGGGACAGCCGCACAGATACGCAGTATTTT
TRBJ2-3	TRBV5-1	-	TRBD1	CASSSGQTFSTDTQYF	TGCGCCAGCAGCTCGGGACAGACCTTTAGCACAGATACGCAGTATTTT
TRBJ2-3	TRBV28	-	TRBD2	CASSQMGAGGTDTQYF	TGTGCCAGCAGCCAAATGGGAGCGGGGGGCACAGATACGCAGTATTTT
TRBJ2-2	TRBV28	few	TRBD2	CASSPGLAGATGELFF	TGTGCCAGCAGTCCGGGACTAGCGGGGGCGACCGGGGAGCTGTTTTTT
TRBJ1-4	TRBV7-2	few	-	CASSFAAGPGADEKLFF	TGTGCCAGCAGCTTTGCGGCTGGACCCGGGGCGGACGAAAAACTGTTTTTT
TRBJ1-2	TRBV9	-	TRBD1	CASSAGTDYVGGYTF	TGTGCCAGCAGCGCGGGGACAGACTATGTAGGGGGCTACACCTTC
TRBJ2-1	TRBV9	few	-	CASSVPLPNNEQFF	TGTGCCAGCAGCGTACCTCTACCCAACAATGAGCAGTTCTTC
TRBJ1-2	TRBV14	many	TRBD1	CASSQDRGQGAYGYTF	TGTGCCAGCAGCCAAGATCGAGGACAGGGGGCCTATGGCTACACCTTC
TRBJ2-5	TRBV4-2	few	TRBD2	CASSLPQRGGLSAETQYF	TGTGCCAGCAGCCTTCCCCAGCGGGGGGGCCTGAGTGCAGAGACCCAGTACTTC
TRBJ2-3	TRBV5-4	-	-	CASTPTHGTGGTDTQYF	TGTGCCAGCACCCCAACCCATGGGACTGGAGGCACAGATACGCAGTATTTT
TRBJ2-7	TRBV2	few	-	CASSEARQSGEQYF	TGTGCCAGCAGTGAAGCTAGGCAATCCGGCGAGCAGTACTTC
TRBJ2-1	TRBV7-2	few	TRBD1	CASSQTGGIQAEQFF	TGTGCCAGCAGTCAGACAGGGGGTATTCAGGCTGAGCAGTTCTTC
TRBJ2-1	TRBV6-5	-	-	CASSYLGLMEFF	TGTGCCAGCAGTTACTTAGGGCTGATGGAGTTCTTC
TRBJ2-3	TRBV5-1	few	TRBD2	CASSLVPAGVTTDTQYF	TGCGCCAGCAGCTTGGTACCGGCGGGGGTGACCACAGATACGCAGTATTTT
TRBJ2-5	TRBV7-2	few	-	CASSLSRREGTQYF	TGTGCCAGCAGCTTGTCTAGGCGGGAAGGGACCCAGTACTTC
TRBJ1-1	TRBV4-3	-	TRBD1	CASSQYRGLGAEAFF	TGCGCCAGCAGCCAGTACAGGGGACTGGGTGCTGAAGCTTTCTTT
TRBJ1-2	TRBV18	once	TRBD1	CASSTPTGLNGYTF	TGTGCCAGCTCTACACCGACAGGGCTGAATGGCTACACCTTC
TRBJ1-2	TRBV29-1	-	TRBD1	CSALAGGQGILSYGYTF	TGCAGCGCCCTGGCTGGGGGACAGGGTATCCTAAGCTATGGCTACACCTTC
TRBJ2-4	TRBV28	-	TRBD1	CASSPGTAQNIQYF	TGTGCCAGCAGCCCCGGGACAGCCCAAAACATTCAGTACTTC
TRBJ2-3	TRBV5-1	few	TRBD1	CASTPSGTGGEDTQYF	TGCGCCAGCACCCCCAGCGGGACAGGGGGCGAGGATACGCAGTATTTT
TRBJ2-3	TRBV4-1	-	-	CASSQDGGTQYF	TGCGCCAGCAGCCAAGATGGAGGTACGCAGTATTTT
TRBJ1-1	TRBV25-1	few	-	CAEYGANTEAFF	TGTGCTGAATACGGGGCTAACACTGAAGCTTTCTTT
TRBJ2-5	TRBV9	few	-	CASSSRPSPQETQYF	TGTGCCAGCAGCTCCCGACCGAGCCCGCAAGAGACCCAGTACTTC
TRBJ2-6	TRBV9	-	TRBD2	CASSVGLAGPGANVLTF	TGTGCCAGCAGCGTCGGACTAGCGGGACCTGGGGCCAACGTCCTGACTTTC
TRBJ2-2	TRBV10-3	-	-	CAISGGGANTGELFF	TGTGCCATCAGTGGGGGCGGCGCGAACACCGGGGAGCTGTTTTTT
TRBJ1-5	TRBV19	-	-	CASSTIQGIGNQPQHF	TGTGCCAGTAGTACGATCCAGGGGATCGGCAATCAGCCCCAGCATTTT
TRBJ1-2	TRBV28	few	-	CASSVRNYGYTF	TGTGCCAGCAGCGTCAGAAACTATGGCTACACCTTC
TRBJ1-2	TRBV29-1	few	-	CSVAPLLGSGYGYTF	TGCAGCGTTGCCCCTTTATTGGGCAGCGGCTATGGCTACACCTTC
TRBJ2-1	TRBV5-4	few	-	CASSPGSSSYNEQFF	TGTGCCAGCAGCCCAGGTTCCAGCTCCTACAATGAGCAGTTCTTC
TRBJ2-3	TRBV11-2	-	-	CASSWGQSGRDTQYF	TGTGCCAGCAGCTGGGGACAGTCCGGGAGGGATACGCAGTATTTT
TRBJ2-1	TRBV11-3	few	TRBD2	CASSLGTSSNEQFF	TGTGCCAGCAGCTTAGGGACTAGTAGCAATGAGCAGTTCTTC
TRBJ2-7	TRBV30	-	TRBD1	CAWSTYGMGDRGPSSYEQYF	TGTGCCTGGAGTACCTATGGTATGGGGGACAGGGGGCCCTCCTCCTACGAGCAGTACTTC
TRBJ1-6	TRBV19	-	TRBD1	CASSDRDSPLHF	TGTGCCAGTAGTGACAGGGACTCACCCCTCCACTTT
TRBJ1-5	TRBV29-1	few	-	CSASTPYSNQPQHF	TGCAGCGCGAGTACCCCCTATAGCAATCAGCCCCAGCATTTT
TRBJ1-1	TRBV4-2	-	-	CASSQDGELGGTEAFF	TGTGCCAGCAGCCAAGATGGGGAACTCGGAGGCACTGAAGCTTTCTTT
TRBJ2-7	TRBV4-3	-	TRBD1	CASSLGQGFDEQYF	TGCGCCAGCAGCCTGGGACAGGGGTTCGACGAGCAGTACTTC
TRBJ2-2	TRBV28	few	TRBD1	CASSPTGTGIVELFF	TGTGCCAGCAGCCCTACAGGGACAGGGATAGTGGAGCTGTTTTTT
TRBJ1-1	TRBV5-1	few	-	CASRDTGPEAFF	TGCGCCAGCAGGGATACAGGACCAGAAGCTTTCTTT
TRBJ2-6	TRBV6-1	once	-	CASSSGLSGANVLTF	TGTGCCAGCAGCTCCGGACTCTCTGGGGCCAACGTCCTGACTTTC
TRBJ1-6	TRBV28	few	TRBD1	CASLGQIGTGNSPLHF	TGTGCCAGCTTGGGGCAGATCGGGACAGGGAATTCACCCCTCCACTTT
TRBJ1-2	TRBV4-3	few	TRBD1	CASSQDIHRDRGNGYTF	TGCGCCAGCAGCCAAGATATCCACCGGGACAGGGGTAATGGCTACACCTTC
TRBJ1-2	TRBV2	few	-	CASTREAVNYGYTF	TGTGCCAGCACCCGGGAGGCCGTCAACTATGGCTACACCTTC
TRBJ2-5	TRBV28	few	-	CASSLVGGEQYF	TGTGCCAGCAGTTTAGTTGGTGGGGAGCAGTACTTC